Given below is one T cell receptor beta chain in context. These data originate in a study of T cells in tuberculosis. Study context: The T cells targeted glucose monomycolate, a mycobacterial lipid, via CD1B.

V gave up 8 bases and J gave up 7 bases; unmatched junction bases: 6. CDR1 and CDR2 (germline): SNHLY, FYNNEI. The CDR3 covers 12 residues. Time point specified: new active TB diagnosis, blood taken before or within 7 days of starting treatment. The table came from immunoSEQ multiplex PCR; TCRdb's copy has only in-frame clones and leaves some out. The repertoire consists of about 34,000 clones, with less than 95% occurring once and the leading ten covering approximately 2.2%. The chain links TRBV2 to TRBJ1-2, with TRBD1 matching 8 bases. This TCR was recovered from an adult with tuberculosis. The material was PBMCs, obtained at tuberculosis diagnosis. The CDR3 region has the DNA TGTGCCAGCGAGACAGGGGCGGTTGGCTACACCTTC. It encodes CASETGAVGYTF.